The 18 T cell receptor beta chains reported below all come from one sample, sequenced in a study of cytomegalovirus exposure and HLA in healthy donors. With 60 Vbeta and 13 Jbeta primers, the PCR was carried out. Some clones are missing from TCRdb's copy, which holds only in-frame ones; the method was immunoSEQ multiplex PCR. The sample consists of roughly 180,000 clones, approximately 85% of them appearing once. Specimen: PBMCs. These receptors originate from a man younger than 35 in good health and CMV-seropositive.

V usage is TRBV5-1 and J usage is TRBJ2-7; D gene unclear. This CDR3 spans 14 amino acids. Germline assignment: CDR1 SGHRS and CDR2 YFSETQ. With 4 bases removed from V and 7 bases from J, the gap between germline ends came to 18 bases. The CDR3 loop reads CASSQVLVDGEQYF. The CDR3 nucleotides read TGCGCCAGCAGCCAGGTCCTGGTTGATGGGGAGCAGTACTTC.

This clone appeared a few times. The CDR3 region has the DNA TGTGCCAGCAGCTTGTCCGGACAGGGCCATGGCTACACCTTC. Translating gives CASSLSGQGHGYTF. This chain joins TRBV7-9 and TRBJ1-2, with 8 nucleotides matching TRBD1. Unmatched junction bases numbered 6, after V lost 3 bases and J lost 6 bases. CDR1 is SEHNR, CDR2 FQNEAQ, per germline (reference sequence). The CDR3 is 14 amino acids.

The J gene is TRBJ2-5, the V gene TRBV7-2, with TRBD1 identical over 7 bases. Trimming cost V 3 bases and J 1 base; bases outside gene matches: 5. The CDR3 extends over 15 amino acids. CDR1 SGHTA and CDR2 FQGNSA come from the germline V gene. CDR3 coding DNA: TGTGCCAGCAGCTTGGGGACAGCTATCCAAGAGACCCAGTACTTC. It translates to CASSLGTAIQETQYF. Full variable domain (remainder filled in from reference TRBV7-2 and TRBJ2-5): GAGVSQSPSNKVTEKGKDVELRCDPISGHTALYWYRQSLGQGLEFLIYFQGNSAPDKSGLPSDRFSAERTGGSVSTLTIQRTQQEDSAVYLCASSLGTAIQETQYFGPGTRLLVL.

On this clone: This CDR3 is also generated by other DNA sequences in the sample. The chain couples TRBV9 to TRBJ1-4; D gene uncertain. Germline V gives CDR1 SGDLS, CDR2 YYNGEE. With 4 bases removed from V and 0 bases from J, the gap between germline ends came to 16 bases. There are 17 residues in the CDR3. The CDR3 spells CASSLSPGDPTNEKLFF. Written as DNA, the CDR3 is TGTGCCAGCAGCCTATCCCCGGGAGACCCAACTAATGAAAAACTGTTTTTT.

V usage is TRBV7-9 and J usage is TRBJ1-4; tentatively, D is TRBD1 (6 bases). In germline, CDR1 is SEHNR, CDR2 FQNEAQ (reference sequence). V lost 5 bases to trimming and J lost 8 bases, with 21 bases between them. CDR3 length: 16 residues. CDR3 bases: TGTGCCAGCAGCGCCGGGGGCCGTACGGGAGGAGAAAAACTGTTTTTT. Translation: CASSAGGRTGGEKLFF.

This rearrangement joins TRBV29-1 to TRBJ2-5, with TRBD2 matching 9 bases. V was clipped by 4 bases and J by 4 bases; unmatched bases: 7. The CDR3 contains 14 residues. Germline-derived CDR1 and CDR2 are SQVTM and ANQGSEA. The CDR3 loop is CSVALAGRIETQYF. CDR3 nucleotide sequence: TGCAGCGTTGCTCTAGCGGGGCGGATAGAGACCCAGTACTTC.

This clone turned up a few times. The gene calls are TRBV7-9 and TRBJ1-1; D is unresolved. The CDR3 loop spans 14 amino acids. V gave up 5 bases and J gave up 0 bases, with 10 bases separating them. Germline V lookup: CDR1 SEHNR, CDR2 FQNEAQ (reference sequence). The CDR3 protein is CASSPGGLNTEAFF. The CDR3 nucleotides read TGTGCCAGCAGCCCGGGTGGCTTGAACACTGAAGCTTTCTTT.

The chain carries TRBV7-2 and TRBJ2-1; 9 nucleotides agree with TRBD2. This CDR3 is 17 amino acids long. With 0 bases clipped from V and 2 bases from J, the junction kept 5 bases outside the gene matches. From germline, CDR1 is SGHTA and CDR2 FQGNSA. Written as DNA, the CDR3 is TGTGCCAGCAGCTTAGCGTTACTAGCGGGCCCCTACAATGAGCAGTTCTTC. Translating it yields CASSLALLAGPYNEQFF.

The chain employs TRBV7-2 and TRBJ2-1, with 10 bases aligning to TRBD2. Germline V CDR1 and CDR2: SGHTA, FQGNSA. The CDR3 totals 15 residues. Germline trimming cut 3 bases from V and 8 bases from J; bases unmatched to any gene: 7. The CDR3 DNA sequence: TGTGCCAGCAGCTTGAGCGGGGGGGGAAGCTATGAGCAGTTCTTC. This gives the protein CASSLSGGGSYEQFF.

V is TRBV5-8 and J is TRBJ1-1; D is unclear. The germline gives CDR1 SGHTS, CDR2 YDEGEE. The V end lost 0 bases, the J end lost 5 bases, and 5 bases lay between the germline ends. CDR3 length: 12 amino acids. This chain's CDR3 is CASSLVRTEAFF. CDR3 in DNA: TGTGCCAGCAGCTTGGTGAGGACTGAAGCTTTCTTT.

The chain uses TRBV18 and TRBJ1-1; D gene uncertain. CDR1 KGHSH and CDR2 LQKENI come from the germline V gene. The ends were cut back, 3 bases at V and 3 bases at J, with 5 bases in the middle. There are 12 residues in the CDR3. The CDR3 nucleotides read TGTGCCAGCTCACCCCTCGACACTGAAGCTTTCTTT. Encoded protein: CASSPLDTEAFF.

CDR3 protein: CASSELSGDTEAFF. The CDR3 DNA is TGTGCCAGCAGTGAACTTTCAGGGGACACTGAAGCTTTCTTT. The V and J genes are TRBV2 and TRBJ1-1; maybe TRBD1 (6 bases). This CDR3 region has 14 residues. V lost 2 bases, J lost 3 bases, and 10 bases lay in between. The V gene's germline CDR1 is SNHLY and CDR2 FYNNEI.

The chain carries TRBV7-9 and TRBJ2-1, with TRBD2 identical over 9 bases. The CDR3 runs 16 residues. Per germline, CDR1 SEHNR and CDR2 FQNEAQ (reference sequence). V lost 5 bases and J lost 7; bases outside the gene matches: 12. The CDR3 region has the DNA TGTGCCAGCAGCGATACCGGGACTAGCTCTCAGAATGAGCAGTTCTTC. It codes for CASSDTGTSSQNEQFF.

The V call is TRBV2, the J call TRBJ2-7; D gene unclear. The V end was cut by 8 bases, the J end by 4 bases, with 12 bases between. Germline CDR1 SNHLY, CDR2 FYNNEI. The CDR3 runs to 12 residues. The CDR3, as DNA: TGTGCCAGCCTAGGAAGGCGATACGAGCAGTACTTC. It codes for CASLGRRYEQYF.

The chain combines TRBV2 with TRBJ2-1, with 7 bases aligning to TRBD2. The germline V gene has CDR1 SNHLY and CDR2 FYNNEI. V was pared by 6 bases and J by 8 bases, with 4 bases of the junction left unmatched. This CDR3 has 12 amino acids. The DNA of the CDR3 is TGTGCCAGCAGGGATAGCGGGCATGAGCAGTTCTTC. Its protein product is CASRDSGHEQFF.

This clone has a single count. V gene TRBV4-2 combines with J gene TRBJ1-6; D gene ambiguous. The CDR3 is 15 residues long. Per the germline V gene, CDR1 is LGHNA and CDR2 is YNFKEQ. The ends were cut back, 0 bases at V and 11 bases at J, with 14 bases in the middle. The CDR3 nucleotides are TGTGCCAGCAGCCAAGATTCAGTAATTGAAACACCCCTCCACTTT. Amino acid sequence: CASSQDSVIETPLHF.

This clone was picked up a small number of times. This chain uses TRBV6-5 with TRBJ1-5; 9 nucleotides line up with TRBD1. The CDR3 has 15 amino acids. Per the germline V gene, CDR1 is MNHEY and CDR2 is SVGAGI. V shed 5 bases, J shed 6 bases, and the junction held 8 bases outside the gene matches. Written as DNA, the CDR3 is TGTGCCAGCAGTATAACCGGGACAGGGAGTCAGCCCCAGCATTTT. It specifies CASSITGTGSQPQHF.

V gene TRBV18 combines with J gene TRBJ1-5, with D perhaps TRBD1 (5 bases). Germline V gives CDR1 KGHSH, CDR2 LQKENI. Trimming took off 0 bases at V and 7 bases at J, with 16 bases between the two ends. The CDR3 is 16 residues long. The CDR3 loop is CASSPPTARLEQPQHF. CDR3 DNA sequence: TGTGCCAGCTCACCACCGACAGCCCGGCTAGAGCAGCCCCAGCATTTT.